Presented here are 21 T cell receptor beta chains from one specimen sequenced in a study of control samples from healthy donors and cancer patients. Sequenced by immunoSEQ multiplex PCR; TCRdb stores in-frame clones only, minus some. In the table there are 95,000 to 150,000 clones, about nine tenths of which are singletons. The sequencing input was blood. The receptors derive from a middle-aged man in good health.

V and J are TRBV9 and TRBJ2-1, with D perhaps TRBD2 (5 bases). This CDR3 is built from 15 residues. V was pared by 3 bases and J by 2 bases, with 12 bases between. Germline CDR1 and CDR2: SGDLS and YYNGEE. DNA for the CDR3: TGTGCCAGCAGCGAGCTAGCCGCCGCCTACAATGAGCAGTTCTTC. Encoded protein: CASSELAAAYNEQFF.

The genes are TRBV25-1 and TRBJ1-2; 10 nucleotides line up with TRBD1. V was pared by 3 bases and J by 7 bases, with 8 bases of the junction left unmatched. This CDR3 region has 15 residues. Germline values: CDR1 MGHDK, CDR2 SYGVNS. CDR3 bases: TGTGCCAGCAGTGAGCCCGGGACAGGGGCCTCTGGCTACACCTTC. This sequence encodes CASSEPGTGASGYTF.

Turning to this clone: The germline gene is not matched at one end of the junction; a read error may be the cause. The chain employs TRBV6-5 and TRBJ1-1; 7 positions match TRBD1. The CDR3 is 15 residues long. Looked up from germline, CDR1 is MNHEY and CDR2 is SVGAGI. The CDR3 region is CASSNSRGMNTEAFF. The DNA for the CDR3 is TGTGCCAGCAGTAACTCCAGGGGGATGAACACTGAAGCTTTCTTT.

The chain combines TRBV7-8 with TRBJ1-3; D is possibly TRBD1 (5 bases). Looked up from germline, CDR1 is SGHVS and CDR2 is FQNEAQ. This CDR3 has 15 residues. Trimming shortened V by 3 bases and J by 0 bases, and 9 bases separated the two germline ends. The CDR3 nucleotides are TGTGCCAGCAGCTTTAGGGGCTACTCTGGAAACACCATATATTTT. Amino acid sequence: CASSFRGYSGNTIYF.

The rearrangement uses TRBV24-1 and TRBJ1-5; D uncertain. The CDR3 totals 12 residues. CDR1 KGHDR and CDR2 SFDVKD come from the germline V gene. The V end was cut by 2 bases, the J end by 7 bases, with 5 bases between. CDR3 region: CATSDYSQPQHF. The CDR3 nucleotides are TGTGCCACCAGTGATTACTCCCAGCCCCAGCATTTT.

The rearrangement links TRBV5-1 to TRBJ2-5; perhaps TRBD1 as D (5 bases). The V and J ends lost 0 bases and 2 bases respectively, with 11 bases between them. This CDR3 spans 15 amino acids. The V gene's germline CDR1 is SGHRS and CDR2 YFSETQ. The CDR3 loop reads CASSLVAGKQETQYF. CDR3 in DNA: TGCGCCAGCAGCTTGGTGGCAGGGAAACAAGAGACCCAGTACTTC.

V and J are TRBV4-3 and TRBJ2-1, with TRBD2 matching 9 bases. Trimming removed 3 bases from V and 7 bases from J; junction bases left unmatched: 4. The CDR3 has 14 amino acids. Germline CDR1 reads LGHNA; CDR2 reads YSLEER. CDR3 coding DNA: TGCGCCAGCAGCCATGCCCTAGCGGGGAATGAGCAGTTCTTC. Amino acid sequence: CASSHALAGNEQFF.

The rearrangement uses TRBV11-3 and TRBJ2-3, with 7 bases identical to TRBD2. CDR3 size: 17 residues. Trimming cost V 4 bases and J 8 bases; bases outside gene matches: 18. Germline V gives CDR1 SGHNT, CDR2 YENEEA. CDR3 loop: CASSSRSPGLRHSTQYF. CDR3 in DNA: TGTGCCAGCAGCTCACGGTCTCCGGGACTACGACACAGTACGCAGTATTTT.

As regards this clone: The same CDR3 is also encoded by other DNA sequences in this sample. The V call is TRBV7-8, the J call TRBJ1-2; a possible D gene is TRBD1 (6 bases). CDR1 is SGHVS and CDR2 is FQNEAQ in the germline V gene. V was cut by 4 bases and J by 4 bases, with 22 bases left in between. The CDR3 totals 17 residues. DNA of the CDR3: TGTGCCAGCAGCTCTAATGAGAGGGGGTACATACCCTATGGCTACACCTTC. Its protein is CASSSNERGYIPYGYTF.

A note on this clone: Other nucleotide sequences in the sample specify the same CDR3. V is TRBV4-3 and J is TRBJ1-3; 8 bases fit TRBD1. The V gene's germline CDR1 is LGHNA and CDR2 YSLEER. The junction had 2 bases not matched to a gene; V was cut back by 3 bases and J by 4 bases. There are 14 residues in the CDR3. This CDR3 is CASSQDRVGNTIYF. CDR3 sequence (DNA): TGCGCCAGCAGCCAGGACAGGGTAGGAAACACCATATATTTT.

The rearrangement links TRBV4-1 to TRBJ1-2; 9 bases match TRBD1. CDR3 length: 18 amino acids. Looked up from germline, CDR1 is MGHRA and CDR2 is YSYEKL. V shed 1 base, J shed 1 base, and the junction held 10 bases outside the gene matches. The CDR3 sequence: CASSQAAVPGQGNYGYTF. The CDR3 nucleotides read TGCGCCAGCAGCCAAGCCGCCGTTCCGGGACAGGGTAACTATGGCTACACCTTC.

The chain carries TRBV19 and TRBJ2-5, with TRBD2 identical over 13 bases. CDR3 length equals 15 residues. V lost 2 bases, J lost 4 bases, and 1 base stayed unmatched. CDR1 is LNHDA, CDR2 SQIVND, per germline (reference sequence). Here the CDR3 DNA reads TGTGCCAGTAGTATAACTAGCGGGGGGGCAGAGACCCAGTACTTC. It codes for CASSITSGGAETQYF.

The J gene is TRBJ1-5, the V gene TRBV5-5, with no clear D. Germline CDR1 reads SGHKS; CDR2 reads YYEKEE (reference sequence). V lost 4 bases and J 2 bases, leaving 10 bases between the germline ends. The CDR3 contains 14 residues. CDR3 residues: CASSATWRNQPQHF. The CDR3 coding sequence is TGTGCCAGCAGCGCGACGTGGCGCAATCAGCCCCAGCATTTT.

A single count supports this clone. This chain links TRBV3-1 (or the pseudogene TRBV3-2) with TRBJ2-5; weak D call: TRBD2 (5 bases). The CDR3 has 15 amino acids. From germline, CDR1 is LGHDT and CDR2 YNNKEL (reference sequence). Trimming removed 3 bases from V and 4 bases from J, with 15 bases in between. The CDR3 nucleotides read TGTGCCAGCAGCCATCCCGTGGGAGAACGAGAGACCCAGTACTTC. It codes for CASSHPVGERETQYF.

This clone has a single count. The chain couples TRBV7-9 to TRBJ2-3; 9 bases align to TRBD2. Trimming took 5 bases from V and 0 from J; bases not matched to a gene: 12. The CDR3 consists of 18 residues. CDR1 SEHNR and CDR2 FQNEAQ come from the germline V gene (reference sequence). The CDR3 nucleotides read TGTGCCAGCAGCCCTGGGGCTAGCGGGGCCCCTAGCACAGATACGCAGTATTTT. Amino acid sequence: CASSPGASGAPSTDTQYF.

V and J are TRBV6-5 and TRBJ2-5; D is perhaps TRBD2 (6 bases). Trimming cost V 6 bases and J 1 base, with 15 bases left between them. In germline, CDR1 is MNHEY, CDR2 SVGAGI. This CDR3 comprises 15 residues. CDR3 in DNA: TGTGCCAGCAGGGTCTGGCGGGGTCTCCAAGAGACCCAGTACTTC. As protein: CASRVWRGLQETQYF.

The CDR3 spells CAWTGQPNQPQHF. The CDR3 nucleotides are TGTGCCTGGACAGGACAGCCCAATCAGCCCCAGCATTTT. The chain recombines TRBV30 with TRBJ1-5, with a weak D call TRBD1 (6 bases). This CDR3 is 13 amino acids long. Trimming pared 4 bases from V and 3 bases from J, leaving 10 bases between. From germline, CDR1 is GTSNPN and CDR2 SVGIG (reference sequence).

The J gene is TRBJ1-2, the V gene TRBV2; a possible D gene is TRBD1 (6 bases). This CDR3 has 12 amino acids. The germline V gene encodes CDR1 SNHLY and CDR2 FYNNEI. Trimming took 6 bases from V and 6 from J, leaving 11 bases between them. The CDR3, as DNA: TGTGCCAGCAGGCAGGGGCTCGATGGCTACACCTTC. This gives the protein CASRQGLDGYTF.

This rearrangement joins TRBV10-2 to TRBJ1-1, with a possible D match to TRBD1 (5 bases). The V gene lost 6 bases and the J gene lost 2 bases, with 19 bases spanning the gap. Germline lookup yields CDR1 WSHSY and CDR2 SAAADI. This CDR3 is built from 16 residues. CDR3 amino acids: CASRDLFTGTNTEAFF. The CDR3 DNA follows: TGCGCCAGCAGGGACCTCTTTACGGGGACTAACACTGAAGCTTTCTTT.

The V and J genes are TRBV9 and TRBJ2-5; 8 bases align to TRBD2. The V gene end was trimmed by 4 bases and the J gene end by 0 bases; junction bases not matched to a gene: 5. Looked up from germline, CDR1 is SGDLS and CDR2 is YYNGEE. The CDR3 spans 15 residues. The CDR3 nucleotides are TGTGCCAGCAGCTCTCGGGGGGGCTACCAAGAGACCCAGTACTTC. Its translation: CASSSRGGYQETQYF. The full variable domain, in which reference TRBV9 and TRBJ2-5 provide the parts outside the CDR3, is DSGVTQTPKHLITATGQRVTLRCSPRSGDLSVYWYQQSLDQGLQFLIQYYNGEERAKGNILERFSAQQFPDLHSELNLSSLELGDSALYFCASSSRGGYQETQYFGPGTRLLVL.

The genes are TRBV6-2 or TRBV6-3 and TRBJ2-3; D is perhaps TRBD2 (6 bases). V was trimmed by 2 bases and J by 2 bases, leaving 11 bases between them. Germline CDR1 and CDR2: MNHEY and SVGEGT. The CDR3 is 15 residues long. CDR3 residues: CASSYGLADTDTQYF. DNA of the CDR3: TGTGCCAGCAGTTACGGGTTAGCGGACACAGATACGCAGTATTTT.